This T cell receptor beta chain comes out of a study of blood T cell repertoires in COVID-19. For the study at large: Italy, Spain and the United States were the sources of the convalescent and acute COVID-19 samples. T cells, B-cell-depleted T cells, or PBMCs supplied cDNA or gDNA.

Per the study methods: Estimated nucleated cell counts came from reference gene primer amplification. The method was immunoSEQ multiplex PCR; TCRdb's version includes in-frame clones alone and lacks a portion of them. The V and J calls and clone size come from that table; D and trimming were worked out from the DNA. The sample yields more than 200,000 clones, 80% to 90% seen once. This CDR3 spans 12 amino acids. CDR1 is KGHSH, CDR2 LQKENI, per germline. V was cut by 2 bases and J by 13 bases, with 11 bases left in between. The clonotype originates from a woman aged 45 to 65 with acute or convalescent COVID-19. V usage is TRBV18 and J usage is TRBJ2-2; D gene unclear. The sample consisted of peripheral blood. The CDR3 region is CASSPTTSWLFF. The CDR3 region has the DNA TGTGCCAGCTCACCAACAACATCGTGGCTGTTTTTT.